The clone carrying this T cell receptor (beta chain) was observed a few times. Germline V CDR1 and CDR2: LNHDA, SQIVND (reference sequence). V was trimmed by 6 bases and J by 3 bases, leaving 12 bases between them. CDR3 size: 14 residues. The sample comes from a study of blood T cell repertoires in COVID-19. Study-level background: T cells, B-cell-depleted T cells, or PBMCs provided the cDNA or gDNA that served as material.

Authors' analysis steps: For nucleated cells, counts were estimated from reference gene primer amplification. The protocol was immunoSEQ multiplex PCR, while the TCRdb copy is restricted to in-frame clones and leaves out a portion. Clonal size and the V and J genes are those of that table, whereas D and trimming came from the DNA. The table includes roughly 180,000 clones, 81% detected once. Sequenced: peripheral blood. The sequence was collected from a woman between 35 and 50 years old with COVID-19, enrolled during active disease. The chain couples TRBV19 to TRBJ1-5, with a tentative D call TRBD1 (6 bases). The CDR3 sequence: CASRPRDNNQPQHF. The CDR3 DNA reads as TGTGCCAGTAGACCCCGGGACAACAATCAGCCCCAGCATTTT.